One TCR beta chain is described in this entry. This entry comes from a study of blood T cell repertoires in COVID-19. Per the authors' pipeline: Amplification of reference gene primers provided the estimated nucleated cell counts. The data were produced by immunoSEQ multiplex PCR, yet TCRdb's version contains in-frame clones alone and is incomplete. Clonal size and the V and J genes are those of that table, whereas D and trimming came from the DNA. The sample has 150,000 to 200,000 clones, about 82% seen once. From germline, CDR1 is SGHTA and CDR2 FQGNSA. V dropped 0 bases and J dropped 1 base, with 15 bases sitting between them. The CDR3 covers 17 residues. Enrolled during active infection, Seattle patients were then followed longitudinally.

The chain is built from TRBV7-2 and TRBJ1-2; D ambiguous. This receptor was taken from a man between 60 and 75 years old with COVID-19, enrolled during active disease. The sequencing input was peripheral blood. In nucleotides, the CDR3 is TGTGCCAGCAGCTTAGCCCCGCCGGGAAGGCTTAACTATGGCTACACCTTC. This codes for CASSLAPPGRLNYGYTF.